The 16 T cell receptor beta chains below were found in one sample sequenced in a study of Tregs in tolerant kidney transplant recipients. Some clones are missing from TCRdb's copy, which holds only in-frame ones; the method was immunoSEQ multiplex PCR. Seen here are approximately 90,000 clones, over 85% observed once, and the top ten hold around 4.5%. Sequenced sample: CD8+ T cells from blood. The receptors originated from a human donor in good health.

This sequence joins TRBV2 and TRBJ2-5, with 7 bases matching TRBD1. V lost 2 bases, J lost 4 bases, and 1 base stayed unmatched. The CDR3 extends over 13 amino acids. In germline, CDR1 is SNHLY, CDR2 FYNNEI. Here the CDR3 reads CASSEYRGETQYF. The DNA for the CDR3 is TGTGCCAGCAGTGAATACAGGGGAGAGACCCAGTACTTC. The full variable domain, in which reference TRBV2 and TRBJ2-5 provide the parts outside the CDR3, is EPEVTQTPSHQVTQMGQEVILRCVPISNHLYFYWYRQILGQKVEFLVSFYNNEISEKSEIFDDQFSVERPDGSNFTLKIRSTKLEDSAMYFCASSEYRGETQYFGPGTRLLVL.

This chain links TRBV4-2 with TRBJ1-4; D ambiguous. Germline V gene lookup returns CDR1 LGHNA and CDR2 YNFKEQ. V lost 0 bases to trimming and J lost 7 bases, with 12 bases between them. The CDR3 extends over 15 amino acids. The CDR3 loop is CASSQERGDGEKLFF. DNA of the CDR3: TGTGCCAGCAGCCAAGAACGGGGAGACGGTGAAAAACTGTTTTTT.

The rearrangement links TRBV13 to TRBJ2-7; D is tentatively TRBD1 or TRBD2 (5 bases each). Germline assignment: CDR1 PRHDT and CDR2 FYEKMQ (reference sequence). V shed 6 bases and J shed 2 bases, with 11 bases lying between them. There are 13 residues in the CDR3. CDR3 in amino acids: CASRAGTPYEQYF. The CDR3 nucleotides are TGTGCCAGCAGGGCCGGGACCCCCTACGAGCAGTACTTC. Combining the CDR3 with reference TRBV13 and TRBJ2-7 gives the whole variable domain AAGVIQSPRHLIKEKRETATLKCYPIPRHDTVYWYQQGPGQDPQFLISFYEKMQSDKGSIPDRFSAQQFSDYHSELNMSSLELGDSALYFCASRAGTPYEQYFGPGTRLTVT.

The CDR3 coding sequence is TGTGCCAGCAGCTCTTCGATCAACTCCTTCTATGGCTACACCTTC. This codes for CASSSSINSFYGYTF. The chain employs TRBV7-9 and TRBJ1-2; no definite D call. CDR3 length: 15 residues. Germline CDR1 and CDR2: SEHNR and FQNEAQ (reference sequence). V was shortened by 4 bases and J by 4 bases, with 16 bases between the two germline ends.

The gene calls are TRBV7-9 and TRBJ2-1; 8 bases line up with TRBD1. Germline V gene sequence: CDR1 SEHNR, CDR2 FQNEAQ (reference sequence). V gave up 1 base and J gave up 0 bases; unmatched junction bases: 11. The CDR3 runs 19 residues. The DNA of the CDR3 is TGTGCCAGCAGCTTAGGGCCCCCAGGACAGGGCCGCTCCTACAATGAGCAGTTCTTC. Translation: CASSLGPPGQGRSYNEQFF.

The chain's CDR3 is CASRGRQQLYGYTF. The CDR3 DNA sequence: TGTGCCAGCAGGGGGCGACAGCAACTCTATGGCTACACCTTC. The chain links TRBV6-6 to TRBJ1-2; tentative D call: TRBD1 (5 bases). Germline CDR1 MNHNY, CDR2 SVGAGI (reference sequence). CDR3 length equals 14 residues. The V gene lost 6 bases and the J gene lost 4 bases, with 15 bases spanning the gap.

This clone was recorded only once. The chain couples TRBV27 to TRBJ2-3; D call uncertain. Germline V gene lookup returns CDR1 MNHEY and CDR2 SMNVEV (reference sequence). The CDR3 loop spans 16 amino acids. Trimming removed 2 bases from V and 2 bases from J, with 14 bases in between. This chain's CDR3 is CASSLKWSLLTDTQYF. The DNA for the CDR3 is TGTGCCAGCAGTTTAAAATGGTCCCTACTCACAGATACGCAGTATTTT.

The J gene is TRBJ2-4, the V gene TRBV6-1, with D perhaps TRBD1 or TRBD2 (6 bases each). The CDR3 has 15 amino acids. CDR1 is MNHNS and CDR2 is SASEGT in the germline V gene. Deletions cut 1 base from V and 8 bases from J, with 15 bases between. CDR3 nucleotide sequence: TGTGCCAGCAGTGAAGGGTGGGGGGCGAGGGACATTCAGTACTTC. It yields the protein CASSEGWGARDIQYF.

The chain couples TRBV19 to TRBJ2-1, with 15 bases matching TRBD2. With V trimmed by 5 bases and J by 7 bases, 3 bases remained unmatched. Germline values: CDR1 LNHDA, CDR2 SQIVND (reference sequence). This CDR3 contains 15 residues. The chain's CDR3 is CASSLGLAGGNEQFF. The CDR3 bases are TGTGCCAGTAGTCTTGGACTAGCGGGAGGGAATGAGCAGTTCTTC.

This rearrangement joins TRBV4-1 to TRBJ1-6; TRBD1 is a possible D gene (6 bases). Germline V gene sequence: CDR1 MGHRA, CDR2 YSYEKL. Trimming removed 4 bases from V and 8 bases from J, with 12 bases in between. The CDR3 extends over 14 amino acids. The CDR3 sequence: CASSLTGGHSPLHF. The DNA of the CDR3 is TGCGCCAGCAGCCTCACCGGGGGGCATTCACCCCTCCACTTT.

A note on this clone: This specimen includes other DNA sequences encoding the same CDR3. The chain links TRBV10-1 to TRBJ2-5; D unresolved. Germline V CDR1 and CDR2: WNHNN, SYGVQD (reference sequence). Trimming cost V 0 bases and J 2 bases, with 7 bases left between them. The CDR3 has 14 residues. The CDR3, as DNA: TGCGCCAGCAGTGAGTCCCCAGGACAAGAGACCCAGTACTTC. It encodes CASSESPGQETQYF.

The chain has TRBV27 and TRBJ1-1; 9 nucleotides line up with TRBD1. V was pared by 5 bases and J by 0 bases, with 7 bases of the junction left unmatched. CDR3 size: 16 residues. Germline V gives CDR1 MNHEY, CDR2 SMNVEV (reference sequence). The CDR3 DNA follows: TGTGCCAGCAGTCCACTACAGGGGGCGGTGAACACTGAAGCTTTCTTT. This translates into CASSPLQGAVNTEAFF.

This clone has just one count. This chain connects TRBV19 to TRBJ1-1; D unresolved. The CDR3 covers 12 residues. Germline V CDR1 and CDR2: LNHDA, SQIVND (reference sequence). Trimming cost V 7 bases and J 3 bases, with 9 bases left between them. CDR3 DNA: TGTGCCAGTATAATGGGCGACACTGAAGCTTTCTTT. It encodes CASIMGDTEAFF.

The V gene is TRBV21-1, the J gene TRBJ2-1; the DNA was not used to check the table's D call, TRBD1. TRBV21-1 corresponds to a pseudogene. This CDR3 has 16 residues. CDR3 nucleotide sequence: TGTGCCAGCACCTCAAAACAGGTCTCACCGATCAATGAGCAGTTCTTC. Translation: CASTSKQVSPINEQFF.

In DNA, the CDR3 is TGTGCCAGTAGTATCCGGGACAGGGGTCAGCCCCAGCATTTT. It is translated as CASSIRDRGQPQHF. This chain joins TRBV19 and TRBJ1-5; 10 bases map to TRBD1. The V gene's germline CDR1 is LNHDA and CDR2 SQIVND (reference sequence). This CDR3 has 14 amino acids. Losses at the gene ends were 3 bases for V and 6 bases for J; bases not matched to a gene: 2. Full variable domain (remainder filled in from reference TRBV19 and TRBJ1-5): DGGITQSPKYLFRKEGQNVTLSCEQNLNHDAMYWYRQDPGQGLRLIYYSQIVNDFQKGDIAEGYSVSREKKESFPLTVTSAQKNPTAFYLCASSIRDRGQPQHFGDGTRLSIL.

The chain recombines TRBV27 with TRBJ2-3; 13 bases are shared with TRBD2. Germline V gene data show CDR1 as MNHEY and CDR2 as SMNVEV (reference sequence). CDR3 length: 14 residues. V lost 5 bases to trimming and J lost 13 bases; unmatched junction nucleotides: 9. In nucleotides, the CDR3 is TGTGCCAGCAGTCGGGGACTAGCGGGACGGGAAGAGTATTTT. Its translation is CASSRGLAGREEYF.